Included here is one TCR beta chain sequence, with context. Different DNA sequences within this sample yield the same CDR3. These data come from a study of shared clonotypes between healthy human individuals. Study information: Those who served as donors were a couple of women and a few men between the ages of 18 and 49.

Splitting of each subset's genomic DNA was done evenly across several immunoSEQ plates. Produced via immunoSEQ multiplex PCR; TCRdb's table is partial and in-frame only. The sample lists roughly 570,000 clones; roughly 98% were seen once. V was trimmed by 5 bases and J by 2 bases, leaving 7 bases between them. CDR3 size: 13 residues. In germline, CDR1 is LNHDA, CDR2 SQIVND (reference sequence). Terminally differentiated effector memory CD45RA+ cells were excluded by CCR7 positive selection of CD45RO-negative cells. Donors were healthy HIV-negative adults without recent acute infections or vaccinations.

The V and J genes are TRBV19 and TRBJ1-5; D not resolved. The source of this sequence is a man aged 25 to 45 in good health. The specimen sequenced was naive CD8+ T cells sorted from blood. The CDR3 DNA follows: TGTGCCAGTAGTGGAACGGGCAATCAGCCCCAGCATTTT. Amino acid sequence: CASSGTGNQPQHF.